This entry concerns a single TCR beta chain. Its target is not known. Sorted-subset replicate PCR reactions contained 200 ng DNA, corresponding to about 30,000 T cell genomes. Clones were read by immunoSEQ multiplex PCR, and TCRdb kept only the in-frame ones, dropping some. This table holds roughly 660,000 clones, roughly 91% found once. Trimming at V came to 5 bases and at J to 8 bases, leaving 21 bases not matched to a gene. The CDR3 totals 19 residues. Germline V CDR1 and CDR2: SNHLY, FYNNEI. The data are from a study of shared clonotypes between healthy human individuals. Study-wide context: The plates for each donor numbered three CD4 naive, three CD4 memory, two CD8 naive and one CD8 memory.

Notes on the study in general: Generation probability values for non-shared clonotypes were lower than those for clonotypes shared by all four donors.

V and J are TRBV2 and TRBJ2-4, with 10 bases matching TRBD1. The sequence came from a young man in good health. Some clones in this sample may be carry-over from other donors' samples. Sequencing input: memory CD8+ T cells from PBMCs. Specified subset: CD45RO+ cells pooled with CCR7-negative TemRA cells. The CDR3 protein is CASSFGPSRDRGPVDIQYF. The DNA of the CDR3 is TGTGCCAGCAGTTTTGGCCCCTCACGCGACAGGGGGCCCGTGGACATTCAGTACTTC.